This T cell receptor (beta chain) was sequenced for a study of T cells in Graves' hyperthyroidism and ophthalmopathy (dated by TCRdb to between 2019 and 2020). In the study overall: Peripheral blood samples were taken at initial diagnosis, before any treatment was given. A discovery cohort of about 95 patients, 43 with Graves' ophthalmopathy and roughly 59 with stable Graves' hyperthyroidism, was used to find distinguishing TCR V-J signatures. An independent validation cohort of about 19 hyperthyroidism patients and 17 patients who later progressed to ophthalmopathy tested prospective prediction of ophthalmopathy. The 100 or so discovery patients were divided at random into training and test sets in a 7:3 ratio. In roughly six Graves' hyperthyroidism patients, the study also compared T-cell repertoires from thyroid tissue with T-cell repertoires from blood. After blood sampling, hyperthyroidism patients were treated with methimazole at a starting dose of 30 mg daily, and ophthalmopathy patients were treated with high-dose intravenous methylprednisolone. The paper reports TCR Vbeta CDR3 sequencing of approximately 140 peripheral blood samples: fewer than 50 ophthalmopathy, approximately 74 hyperthyroidism and around 17 progressor patients.

In this sample, this clonotype turned up once. Its specific antigen is unknown. Being one base from a much bigger clone, this may be a read error. Stable Graves' hyperthyroidism was defined as the absence of progression to ophthalmopathy over 18 months of follow-up. The hyperthyroidism patients were between 18 and 65 years old and newly diagnosed, with a disease duration of less than 2 months. Any patient with an uncontrolled infection, another autoimmune disease, pregnancy or lactation was excluded. Diagnoses relied on clinical symptoms, serum thyroxine and TRAb, thyroid ultrasound and orbital computed tomography. Ficoll-Paque density gradient centrifugation was used to isolate PBMCs from approximately 10 ml of fresh peripheral blood. Trizol reagent was used to extract total RNA, and RNA quality was then checked on an Agilent 2100 Bioanalyzer. CDR1 and CDR2 (SNHLY, FYNNEI) derive from the germline V gene. The CDR3 contains 15 residues, cysteine and phenylalanine counted. Of all the DNA, just the CDR3 is kept, 45 bases in frame from base 1.

The TCR beta CDR3 regions were amplified from RNA transcripts. For the first round of RT-PCR on the TCR CDR3, the HTBI primer set was used together with the Qiagen OneStep RT-PCR kit. Libraries were constructed in a second round of multiplex PCR, after which size selection and purification were carried out. Libraries were sequenced paired-end with 100 bp reads on an Illumina HiSeq2000. The paper's processing steps were these. SOAPnuke was used to process the raw data, with reads discarded if the reads contained adapters or uncalled bases, had a mean Phred below 15, or lacked an exact constant-primer or identifier match. High-quality paired reads were merged with COPE v1.2.5, and unique nucleotide sequences were defined as clonotypes. MiTCR v1.1 was used to align clonotypes to the IMGT TRBV, TRBD and TRBJ reference segments. The analysis was restricted to V-J combinations with a frequency above 0.0001, which together covered approximately 99% of the repertoires. The TCS score was defined as F50 (clonal expansion) divided by E x V (chaos), with BLOSUM62-based TCRdist calculated between CDR3 peptides within each V-J. Welch's t-statistics and random forest reduced fewer than 550 V-J features to 13, which were used in a naive Bayes classifier (R e1071). Thyroid-blood repertoire similarity was quantified with the Morisita-Horn index. The raw public data were reprocessed by TCRdb itself: fastp quality trimming at Q25, MiXCR clonotype calling, in-frame beta chains only. One record per CDR3 amino acid sequence lists the most common genes and DNA. The V and J calls and clone size come from TCRdb's table, not from the authors' own analysis. For this sample there are roughly 100,000 distinct CDR3 sequences; about 50% appear just once. The top ten clones comprise approximately 25% of the sample.

Beyond this particular receptor, the publication reports: Blood samples also contained most of the expanded thyroid clonotypes (frequency above 0.001), which suggests that blood repertoires may reflect thyroid immune responses. A model built on a 13 V-J signature distinguished ophthalmopathy from stable hyperthyroidism, reaching roughly 88% sensitivity and about 81% specificity in cross-validation and 80%/75% in testing. Sample size was not statistically predetermined, and blinding of investigators to group allocation was not performed. In validation, progression to ophthalmopathy was predicted by the model with around 71% sensitivity and roughly 76% specificity, a median of around 5.9 months before onset.

The TCR comes from a man between 40 and 49 years old with Graves' hyperthyroidism. The rearrangement joined TRBV2 to TRBJ1-3; there is no confident call for the D gene. Material: blood. Here is the DNA: TGTGCCAGCAGCTTGCGGGGATCTGATGGAAGCACCATATATTTT. Translated, it gives CASSLRGSDGSTIYF.